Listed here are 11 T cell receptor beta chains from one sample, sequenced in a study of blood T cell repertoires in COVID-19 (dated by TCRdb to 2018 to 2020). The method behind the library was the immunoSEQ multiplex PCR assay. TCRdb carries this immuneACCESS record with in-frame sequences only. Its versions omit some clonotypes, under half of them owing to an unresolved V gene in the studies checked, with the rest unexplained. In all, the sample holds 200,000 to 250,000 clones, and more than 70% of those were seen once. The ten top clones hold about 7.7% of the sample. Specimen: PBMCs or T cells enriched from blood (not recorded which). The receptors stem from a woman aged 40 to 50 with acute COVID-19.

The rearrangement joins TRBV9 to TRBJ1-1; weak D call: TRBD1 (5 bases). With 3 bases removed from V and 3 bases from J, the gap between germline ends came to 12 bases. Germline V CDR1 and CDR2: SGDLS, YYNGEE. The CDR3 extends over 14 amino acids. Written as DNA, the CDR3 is TGTGCCAGCAGCGCCTCCCCAGGGCACACTGAAGCTTTCTTT. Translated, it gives CASSASPGHTEAFF.

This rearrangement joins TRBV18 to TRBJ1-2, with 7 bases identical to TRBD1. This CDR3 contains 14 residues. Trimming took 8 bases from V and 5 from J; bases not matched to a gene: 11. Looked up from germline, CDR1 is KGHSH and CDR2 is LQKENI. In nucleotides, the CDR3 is TGTGCCAGCCGTGAGGGGGCGGACAAGTATGGCTACACCTTC. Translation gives CASREGADKYGYTF.

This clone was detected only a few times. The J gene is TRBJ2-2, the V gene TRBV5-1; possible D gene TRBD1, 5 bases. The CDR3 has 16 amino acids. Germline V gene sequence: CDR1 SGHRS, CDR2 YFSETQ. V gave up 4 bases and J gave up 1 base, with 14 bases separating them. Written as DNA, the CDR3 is TGCGCCAGCAGCAAAATAATTCAGGGGAACACCGGGGAGCTGTTTTTT. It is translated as CASSKIIQGNTGELFF.

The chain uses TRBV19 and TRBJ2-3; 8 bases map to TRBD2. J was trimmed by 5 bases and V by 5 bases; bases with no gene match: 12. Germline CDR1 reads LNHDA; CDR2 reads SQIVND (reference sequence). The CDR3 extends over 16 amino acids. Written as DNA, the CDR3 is TGTGCCAGTAGTGGGTCCGGCGGGAGGATCGGAGATACGCAGTATTTT. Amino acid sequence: CASSGSGGRIGDTQYF.

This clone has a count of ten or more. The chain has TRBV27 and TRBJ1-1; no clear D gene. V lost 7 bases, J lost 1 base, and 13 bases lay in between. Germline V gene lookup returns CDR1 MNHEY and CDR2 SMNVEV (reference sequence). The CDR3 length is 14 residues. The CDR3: CASTNIGRNTEAFF. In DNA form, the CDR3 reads TGTGCCAGCACCAACATTGGCAGGAACACTGAAGCTTTCTTT.

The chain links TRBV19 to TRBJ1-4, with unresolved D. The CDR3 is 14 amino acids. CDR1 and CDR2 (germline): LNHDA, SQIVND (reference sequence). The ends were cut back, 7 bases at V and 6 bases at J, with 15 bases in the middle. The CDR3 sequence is CASTIRIRDEKLFF. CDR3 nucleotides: TGTGCCAGTACTATCCGGATTCGGGATGAAAAACTGTTTTTT. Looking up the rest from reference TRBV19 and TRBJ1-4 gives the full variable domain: DGGITQSPKYLFRKEGQNVTLSCEQNLNHDAMYWYRQDPGQGLRLIYYSQIVNDFQKGDIAEGYSVSREKKESFPLTVTSAQKNPTAFYLCASTIRIRDEKLFFGSGTQLSVL.

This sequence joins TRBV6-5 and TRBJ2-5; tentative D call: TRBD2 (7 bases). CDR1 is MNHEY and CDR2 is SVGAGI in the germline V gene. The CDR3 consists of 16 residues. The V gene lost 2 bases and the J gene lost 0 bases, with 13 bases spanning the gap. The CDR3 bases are TGTGCCAGCAGTTACGGGGGGGGGCTGTACCAAGAGACCCAGTACTTC. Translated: CASSYGGGLYQETQYF.

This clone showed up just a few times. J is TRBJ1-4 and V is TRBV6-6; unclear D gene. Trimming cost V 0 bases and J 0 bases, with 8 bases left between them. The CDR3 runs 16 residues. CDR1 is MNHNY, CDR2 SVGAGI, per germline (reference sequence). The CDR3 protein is CASSYSPGSTNEKLFF. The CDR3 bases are TGTGCCAGCAGTTACTCGCCCGGGTCAACTAATGAAAAACTGTTTTTT.

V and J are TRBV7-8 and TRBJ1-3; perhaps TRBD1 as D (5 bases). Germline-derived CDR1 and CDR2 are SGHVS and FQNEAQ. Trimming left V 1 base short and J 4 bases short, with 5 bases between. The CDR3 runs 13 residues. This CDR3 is CASSLDRGNTIYF. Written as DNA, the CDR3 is TGTGCCAGCAGCTTAGACAGGGGAAACACCATATATTTT. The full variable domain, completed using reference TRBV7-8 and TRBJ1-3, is GAGVSQSPRYKVAKRGQDVALRCDPISGHVSLFWYQQALGQGPEFLTYFQNEAQLDKSGLPSDRFFAERPEGSVSTLKIQRTQQEDSAVYLCASSLDRGNTIYFGEGSWLTVV.

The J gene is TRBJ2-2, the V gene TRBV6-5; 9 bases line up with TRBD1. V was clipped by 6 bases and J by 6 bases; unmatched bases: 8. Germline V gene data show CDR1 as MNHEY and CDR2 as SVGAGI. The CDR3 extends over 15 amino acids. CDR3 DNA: TGTGCCAGCAGCACACAGGGGGCGGTGGCCGGGGAGCTGTTTTTT. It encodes CASSTQGAVAGELFF.

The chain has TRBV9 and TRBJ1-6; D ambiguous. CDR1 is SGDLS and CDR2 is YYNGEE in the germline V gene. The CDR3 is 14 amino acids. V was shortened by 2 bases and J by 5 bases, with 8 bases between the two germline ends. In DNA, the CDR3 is TGTGCCAGCAGCGTGGGCCGTAATAATTCACCCCTCCACTTT. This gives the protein CASSVGRNNSPLHF.